This TCR beta chain is from a study of Ad26.COV2.S vaccination and SARS-CoV-2 variants. Study in general: Ad26.COV2.S, an intramuscular injection, was given once or twice 56 days apart.

TCRdb keeps only in-frame clones here, not all; method: immunoSEQ multiplex PCR. The sample lists 400,000 or so clones, less than 90% seen once, with 3% to 3.5% in the top ten. Details on this clone: No antigen is known for it. The same CDR3 is also encoded by other DNA sequences in this sample.

The CDR3 consists of 14 residues. CDR1 and CDR2 (germline): SEHNR, FQNEAQ (reference sequence). The germline V and J ends were trimmed by 1 base and 2 bases, with 7 bases remaining between them. Broader study findings: The TCR breadth and depth analyses may have understated or missed part of the total T cell responses.

Sample treatment: roughly 20 received Ad26.COV2.S at low or high dose, single or two shots; roughly five received placebo; per-sample allocation not given. Sample collection was performed on day 63 after the first vaccine or placebo injection. This receptor was taken from a person between 18 and 59 years old who received the Ad26.COV2.S COVID-19 vaccine or a placebo. The specimen comprised peripheral blood, sampled in a trial of Ad26.COV2.S vaccine versus placebo. The chain combines TRBV7-9 with TRBJ2-3, with D hard to call. The CDR3 bases are TGTGCCAGCAGCTTAGGGGCAATCACAGATACGCAGTATTTT. Translated: CASSLGAITDTQYF.